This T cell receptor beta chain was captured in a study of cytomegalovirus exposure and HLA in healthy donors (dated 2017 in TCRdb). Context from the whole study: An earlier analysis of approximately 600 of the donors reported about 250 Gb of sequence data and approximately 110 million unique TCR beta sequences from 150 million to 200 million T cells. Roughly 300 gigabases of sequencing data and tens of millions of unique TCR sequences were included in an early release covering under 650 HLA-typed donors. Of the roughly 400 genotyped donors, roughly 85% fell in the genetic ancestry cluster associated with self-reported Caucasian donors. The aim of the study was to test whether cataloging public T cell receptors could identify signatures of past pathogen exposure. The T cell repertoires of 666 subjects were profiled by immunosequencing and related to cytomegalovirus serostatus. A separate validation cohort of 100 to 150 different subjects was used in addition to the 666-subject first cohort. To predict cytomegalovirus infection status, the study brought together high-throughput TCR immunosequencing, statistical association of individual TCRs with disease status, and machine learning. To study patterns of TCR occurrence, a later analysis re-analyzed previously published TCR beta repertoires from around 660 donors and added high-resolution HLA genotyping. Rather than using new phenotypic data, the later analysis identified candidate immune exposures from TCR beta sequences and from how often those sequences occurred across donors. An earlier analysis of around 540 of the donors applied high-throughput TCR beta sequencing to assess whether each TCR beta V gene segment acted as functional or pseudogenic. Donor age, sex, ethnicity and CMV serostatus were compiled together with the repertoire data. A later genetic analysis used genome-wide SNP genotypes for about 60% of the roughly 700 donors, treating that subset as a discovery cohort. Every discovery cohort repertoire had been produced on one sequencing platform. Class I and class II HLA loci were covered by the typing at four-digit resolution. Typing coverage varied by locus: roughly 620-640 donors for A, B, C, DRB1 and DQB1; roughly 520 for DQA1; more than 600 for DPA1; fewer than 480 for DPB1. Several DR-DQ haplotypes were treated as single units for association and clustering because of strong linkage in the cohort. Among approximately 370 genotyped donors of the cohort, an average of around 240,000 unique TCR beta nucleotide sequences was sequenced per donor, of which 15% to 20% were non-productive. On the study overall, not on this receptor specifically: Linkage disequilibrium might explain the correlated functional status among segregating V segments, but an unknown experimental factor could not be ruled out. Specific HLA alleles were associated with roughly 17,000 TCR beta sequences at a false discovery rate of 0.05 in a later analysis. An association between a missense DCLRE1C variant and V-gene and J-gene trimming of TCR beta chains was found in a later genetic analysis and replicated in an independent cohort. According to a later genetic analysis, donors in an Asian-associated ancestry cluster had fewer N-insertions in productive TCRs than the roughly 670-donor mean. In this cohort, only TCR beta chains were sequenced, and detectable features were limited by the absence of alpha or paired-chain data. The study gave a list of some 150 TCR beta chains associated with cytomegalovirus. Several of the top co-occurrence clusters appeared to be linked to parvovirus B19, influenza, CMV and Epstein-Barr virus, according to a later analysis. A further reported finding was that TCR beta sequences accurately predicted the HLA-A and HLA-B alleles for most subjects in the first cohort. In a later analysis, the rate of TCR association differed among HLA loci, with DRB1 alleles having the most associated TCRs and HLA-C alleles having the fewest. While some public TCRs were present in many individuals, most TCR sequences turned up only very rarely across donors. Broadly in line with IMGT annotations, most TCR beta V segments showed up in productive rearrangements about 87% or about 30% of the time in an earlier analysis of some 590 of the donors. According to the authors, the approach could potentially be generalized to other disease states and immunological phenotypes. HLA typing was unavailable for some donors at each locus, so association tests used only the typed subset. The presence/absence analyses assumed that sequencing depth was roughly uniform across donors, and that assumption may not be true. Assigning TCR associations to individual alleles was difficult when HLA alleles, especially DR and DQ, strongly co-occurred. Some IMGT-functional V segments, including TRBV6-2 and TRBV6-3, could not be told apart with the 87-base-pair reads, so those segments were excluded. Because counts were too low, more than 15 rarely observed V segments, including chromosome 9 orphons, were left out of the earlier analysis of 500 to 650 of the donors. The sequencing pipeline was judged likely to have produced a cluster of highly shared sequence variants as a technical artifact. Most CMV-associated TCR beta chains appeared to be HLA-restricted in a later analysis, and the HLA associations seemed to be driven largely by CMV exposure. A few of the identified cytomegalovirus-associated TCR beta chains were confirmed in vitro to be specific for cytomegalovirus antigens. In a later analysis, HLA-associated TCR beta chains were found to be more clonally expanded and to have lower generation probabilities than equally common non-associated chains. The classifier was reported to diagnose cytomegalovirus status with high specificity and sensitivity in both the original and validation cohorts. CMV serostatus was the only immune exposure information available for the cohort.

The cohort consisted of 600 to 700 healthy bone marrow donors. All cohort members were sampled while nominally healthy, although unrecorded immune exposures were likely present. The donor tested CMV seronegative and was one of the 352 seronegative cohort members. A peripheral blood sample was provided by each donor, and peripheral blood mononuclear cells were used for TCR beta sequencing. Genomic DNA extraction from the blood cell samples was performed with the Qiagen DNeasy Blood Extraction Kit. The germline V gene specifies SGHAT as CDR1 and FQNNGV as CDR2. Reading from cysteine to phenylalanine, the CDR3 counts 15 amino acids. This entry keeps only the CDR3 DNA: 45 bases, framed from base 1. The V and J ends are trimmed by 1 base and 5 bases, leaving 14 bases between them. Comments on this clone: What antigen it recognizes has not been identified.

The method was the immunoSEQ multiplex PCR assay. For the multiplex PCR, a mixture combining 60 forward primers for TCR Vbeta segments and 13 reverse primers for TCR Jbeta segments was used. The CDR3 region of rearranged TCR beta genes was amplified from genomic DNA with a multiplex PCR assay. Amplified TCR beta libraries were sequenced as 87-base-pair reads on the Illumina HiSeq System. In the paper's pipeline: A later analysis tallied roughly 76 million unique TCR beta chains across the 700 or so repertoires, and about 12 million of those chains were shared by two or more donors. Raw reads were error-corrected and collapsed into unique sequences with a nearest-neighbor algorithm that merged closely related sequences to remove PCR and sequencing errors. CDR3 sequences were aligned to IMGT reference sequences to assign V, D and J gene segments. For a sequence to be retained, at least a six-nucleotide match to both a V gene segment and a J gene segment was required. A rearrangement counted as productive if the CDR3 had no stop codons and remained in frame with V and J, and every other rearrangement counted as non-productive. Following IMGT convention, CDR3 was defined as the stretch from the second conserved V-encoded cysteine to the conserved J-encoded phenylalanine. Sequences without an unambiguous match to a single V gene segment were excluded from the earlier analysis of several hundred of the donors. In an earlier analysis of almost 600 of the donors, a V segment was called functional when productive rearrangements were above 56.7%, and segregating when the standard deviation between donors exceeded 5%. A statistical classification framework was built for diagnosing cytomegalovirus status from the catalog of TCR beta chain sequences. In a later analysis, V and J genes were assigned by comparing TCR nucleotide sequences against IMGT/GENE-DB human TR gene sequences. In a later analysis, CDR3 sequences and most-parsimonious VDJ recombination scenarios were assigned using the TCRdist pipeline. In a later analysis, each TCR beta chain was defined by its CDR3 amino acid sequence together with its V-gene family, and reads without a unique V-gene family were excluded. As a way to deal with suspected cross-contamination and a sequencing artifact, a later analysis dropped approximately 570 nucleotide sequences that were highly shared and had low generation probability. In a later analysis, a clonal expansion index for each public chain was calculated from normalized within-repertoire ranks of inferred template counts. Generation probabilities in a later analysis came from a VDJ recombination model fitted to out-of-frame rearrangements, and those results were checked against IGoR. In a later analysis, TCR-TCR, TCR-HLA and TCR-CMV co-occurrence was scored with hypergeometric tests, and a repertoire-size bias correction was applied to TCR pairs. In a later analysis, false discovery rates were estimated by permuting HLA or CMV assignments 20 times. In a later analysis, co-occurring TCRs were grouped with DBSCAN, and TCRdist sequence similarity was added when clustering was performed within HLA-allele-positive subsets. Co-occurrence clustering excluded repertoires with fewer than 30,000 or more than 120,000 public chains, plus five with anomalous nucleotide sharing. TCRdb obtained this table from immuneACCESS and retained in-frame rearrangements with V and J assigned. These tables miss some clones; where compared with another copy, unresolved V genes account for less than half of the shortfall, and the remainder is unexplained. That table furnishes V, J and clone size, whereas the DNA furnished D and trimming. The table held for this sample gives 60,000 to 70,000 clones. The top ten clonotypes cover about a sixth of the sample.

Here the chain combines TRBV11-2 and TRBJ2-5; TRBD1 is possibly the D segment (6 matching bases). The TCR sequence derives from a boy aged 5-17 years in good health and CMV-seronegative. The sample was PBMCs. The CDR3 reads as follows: CASSLGRGNRETQYF. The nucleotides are TGTGCCAGCAGCTTAGGCAGGGGTAATAGGGAGACCCAGTACTTC.